The subject of this entry is one T cell receptor beta chain. Its specificity is not known. Trimming cost V 5 bases and J 3 bases, with 16 bases left between them. This CDR3 has 15 residues. Germline lookup yields CDR1 SEHNR and CDR2 FQNEAQ (reference sequence). This sample was taken from a study of T cell responses to AZD1222 COVID-19 vaccine. The overall study: Second-dose intervals near 4 or 12 weeks were combined. Findings of the study overall: The study reported that nearly half of spike-specific TCRs target unmutated variant regions.

Profiled with immunoSEQ multiplex PCR; TCRdb holds only in-frame clones, not every one. The table includes over 100,000 clones, roughly 90% detected once. This sequence originates from an adult in good health. V and J are TRBV7-9 and TRBJ1-1, with TRBD1 as a possible D gene (5 bases). The source was peripheral blood, collected on day 0 of AZD1222 vaccination. The CDR3 DNA reads as TGTGCCAGCAGCCGGGTCGGGTGGGGGGACACTGAAGCTTTCTTT. This encodes CASSRVGWGDTEAFF.